This passage covers 24 T cell receptor beta chains from one sample sequenced in a study of T cell clonality in common variable immunodeficiency. Whole-study results and caveats: Fewer deletions and N-nucleotide insertions were reportedly seen in common variable immunodeficiency TCR beta sequences.

These receptors' targets are unknown. Libraries were prepared by immunoSEQ multiplex PCR; TCRdb keeps only in-frame clonotypes and omits some of them. The data show about 20,000 clones, with none appearing a single time. The sequenced sample was peripheral blood mononuclear cells. The origin of the receptors is a human donor with common variable immunodeficiency.

Details on this clone: The read gets to within 3 residues of the CDR3 end, and the germline J gene fills in the rest. J is TRBJ2-3 and V is TRBV19; 9 bases match TRBD2. Germline CDR1 LNHDA, CDR2 SQIVND (reference sequence). The CDR3 totals 16 residues. V lost 3 bases to trimming and J lost 1 base; unmatched junction nucleotides: 5. CDR3 DNA, as far as it was read: TGTGCCAGTAGTATCGTCATAGCGGGGGGCACAGATACG. Translating it yields CASSIVIAGGTDT. The CDR3, in full, reads CASSIVIAGGTDTQYF.

This clone was observed a few times. The read terminates 3 residues ahead of where the CDR3 ends, so the germline J gene completes it. The V and J genes are TRBV7-9 and TRBJ2-1; 9 positions match TRBD1. Germline CDR1 and CDR2: SEHNR and FQNEAQ (reference sequence). V lost 5 bases to trimming and J lost 4 bases; unmatched junction nucleotides: 3. This CDR3 is 14 amino acids long. The CDR3 protein is CASSPGQGYNEQFF. CDR3 DNA, as far as it was read: TGTGCCAGCAGCCCAGGACAGGGGTACAATGAG. Full variable domain (rest looked up from reference TRBV7-9 and TRBJ2-1): DTGVSQNPRHKITKRGQNVTFRCDPISEHNRLYWYRQTLGQGPEFLTYFQNEAQLEKSRLLSDRFSAERPKGSFSTLEIQRTEQGDSAMYLCASSPGQGYNEQFFGPGTRLTVL.

As to this clone: The read ends 3 residues early relative to the CDR3; the germline J gene fills the gap. This sequence joins TRBV19 and TRBJ1-6; 8 bases align to TRBD1. J was trimmed by 10 bases and V by 10 bases; bases with no gene match: 3. Germline V gene lookup returns CDR1 LNHDA and CDR2 SQIVND (reference sequence). The CDR3 spans 11 residues. The part of the CDR3 DNA that was read is TGTGCCACCGACAGGGGCTCACCC. Translated, it gives CATDRGSP. The entire CDR3 protein is CATDRGSPLHF.

This clone has more than one count but fewer than ten. The read halts 3 residues ahead of the CDR3 end, with the missing end drawn from the germline J gene. The chain recombines TRBV7-9 with TRBJ1-3, with a possible D match to TRBD1 (6 bases). The germline gives CDR1 SEHNR, CDR2 FQNEAQ (reference sequence). The CDR3 loop spans 13 amino acids. Trimming removed 4 bases from V and 4 bases from J, with 8 bases in between. The CDR3 bases that were read are TGTGCCAGCAGCTCCGACAGGGGAAACACC. As protein: CASSSDRGNT. The full CDR3 sequence reads CASSSDRGNTIYF.

Concerning this clone itself: With the read ending 3 residues before the CDR3 end, the germline J gene is used to fill in that end. This chain links TRBV19 with TRBJ2-1; 15 bases are a match to TRBD2. Trimming removed 6 bases from V and 7 bases from J; junction bases left unmatched: 7. The length of the CDR3 is 16 residues. Germline lookup yields CDR1 LNHDA and CDR2 SQIVND (reference sequence). CDR3 in amino acids: CASSLGLAGGSNEQFF. Partial CDR3 DNA: TGTGCCAGTAGCCTCGGACTAGCGGGAGGGTCAAATGAG.

The table lists this clone with a few counts. Read sequence stops 3 residues before the CDR3 end, and the germline J gene provides the missing end. V usage is TRBV18 and J usage is TRBJ1-4; D unclear. The CDR3 has 15 residues. The V gene's germline CDR1 is KGHSH and CDR2 LQKENI. The V end was cut by 6 bases, the J end by 0 bases, with 11 bases between. Incomplete CDR3 DNA: TGTGCCAGCTCCCCAGAGCTTTCAACTAATGAAAAA. Its translation: CASSPELSTNEK. The entire CDR3 reads CASSPELSTNEKLFF.

Details on this clone: The CDR3 end falls 3 residues outside the read, so it is completed with the germline J gene. The chain employs TRBV7-6 and TRBJ2-5; D not certain. V dropped 5 bases and J dropped 7 bases, with 14 bases sitting between them. The CDR3 contains 13 residues. Germline loops: CDR1 SGHVS, CDR2 FNYEAQ. The CDR3 region is CASSPPLQVTQYF. The DNA read from the CDR3 is TGTGCCAGCAGCCCGCCCCTCCAGGTGACC. Full variable domain (rest looked up from reference TRBV7-6 and TRBJ2-5): GAGVSQSPRYKVTKRGQDVALRCDPISGHVSLYWYRQALGQGPEFLTYFNYEAQQDKSGLPNDRFSAERPEGSISTLTIQRTEQRDSAMYRCASSPPLQVTQYFGPGTRLLVL.

With respect to this clone: The read finishes 3 residues shy of the CDR3 end, and the germline J gene is used to complete it. V and J are TRBV18 and TRBJ1-3, with D possibly TRBD1 on 5 matching bases. Germline CDR1 KGHSH, CDR2 LQKENI. The CDR3 has 16 residues. V was shortened by 6 bases and J by 2 bases, with 17 bases between the two germline ends. The CDR3 here is CASSILREGTGNTIYF. The sequenced CDR3 bases are TGTGCCAGCTCTATCCTCAGGGAAGGAACTGGAAACACC.

As to this clone: The read terminates 3 residues ahead of where the CDR3 ends, so the germline J gene completes it. The V call is TRBV10-2, the J call TRBJ2-1; 16 bases match TRBD2. Trimming cost V 9 bases and J 4 bases; bases outside gene matches: 12. This CDR3 has 18 amino acids. The germline V gene encodes CDR1 WSHSY and CDR2 SAAADI. The covered CDR3 bases are TGCGCCAGTACCGGGACTAGCGGGGGGGCTATGGGGTACAATGAG. It yields the protein CASTGTSGGAMGYNE. The entire CDR3 protein reads CASTGTSGGAMGYNEQFF.

This clone was found a few times. The read ends 3 residues shy of where the CDR3 ends; the end is completed using the germline J gene. This chain joins TRBV5-1 and TRBJ2-5; 9 bases agree with TRBD1. Trimming at V came to 4 bases and at J to 0 bases, leaving 10 bases not matched to a gene. Germline assignment: CDR1 SGHRS and CDR2 YFSETQ. The length of the CDR3 is 17 residues. The sequenced part of the CDR3 DNA is TGCGCCAGCAGCCGGCGGGCCGGGACAGGGAACCAAGAGACC. Translated, it gives CASSRRAGTGNQET. The full CDR3 protein is CASSRRAGTGNQETQYF.

In the case of this clone: Read sequence stops 3 residues before the CDR3 end, and the germline J gene provides the missing end. This chain uses TRBV7-2 with TRBJ2-1; D might be TRBD1 (5 bases). Between the trimmed V and J ends, which lost 1 base and 8 bases, there was a span of 12 bases. The CDR3 runs to 14 residues. The V gene's germline CDR1 is SGHTA and CDR2 FQGNSA. Incomplete CDR3 DNA: TGTGCCAGCAGCTTAGGGGGCCAGGGCTATGAG. It codes for CASSLGGQGYE. The entire CDR3 sequence reads CASSLGGQGYEQFF.

This clone was seen a few times. The CDR3 goes on 3 residues after the read ends, and that part is filled in from the germline J gene. The J gene is TRBJ2-1, the V gene TRBV20-1, with 7 bases aligning to TRBD2. This CDR3 is 17 amino acids long. Looked up from germline, CDR1 is DFQATT and CDR2 is SNEGSKA (reference sequence). The J segment lost 3 bases and the V segment lost 3 bases, leaving 14 bases of the junction unmatched. The covered CDR3 bases are TGCAGTGCTAGCCCCCTAGCGGAGATTCTCAGCTACAATGAG. Protein: CSASPLAEILSYNE. In full, the CDR3 is CSASPLAEILSYNEQFF.

This clone was found a few times. The read terminates 3 residues before the CDR3 end, so the remaining end is supplied by the germline J gene. This sequence joins TRBV18 and TRBJ2-3; 9 nucleotides line up with TRBD2. CDR3 length equals 16 residues. Looked up from germline, CDR1 is KGHSH and CDR2 is LQKENI. The junction had 7 bases not matched to a gene; V was cut back by 6 bases and J by 0 bases. CDR3 in amino acids: CASSPTSGLSTDTQYF. CDR3 DNA, as far as it was read: TGTGCCAGCTCCCCTACTAGCGGGCTAAGCACAGATACG.

Comment on this clone: The read finishes 3 residues shy of the CDR3 end, and the germline J gene is used to complete it. The chain recombines TRBV18 with TRBJ1-1; the D gene is possibly TRBD1 (5 bases). The CDR3 spans 14 residues. The V gene lost 4 bases and the J gene lost 2 bases, with 11 bases spanning the gap. The V gene's germline CDR1 is KGHSH and CDR2 LQKENI. The sequenced CDR3 bases are TGTGCCAGCTCACAAGACACAGGTAACACTGAA. Encoded protein: CASSQDTGNTE. The entire CDR3 protein is CASSQDTGNTEAFF.

In this sample, this clone turned up a few times. The CDR3 end lies 3 residues beyond the end of the read and is filled in from the germline J gene. This chain links TRBV6-2 or TRBV6-3 with TRBJ2-7; maybe TRBD2 (6 bases). Germline V gene sequence: CDR1 MNHEY, CDR2 SVGEGT. Between the trimmed V and J ends, which lost 7 bases and 3 bases, there was a span of 13 bases. The CDR3 length is 13 residues. CDR3 DNA, as far as it was read: TGTGCCAGCACTCCGGGACTGCACTACGAG. Translated: CASTPGLHYE. The CDR3 as a whole reads CASTPGLHYEQYF.

In the case of this clone: The read stops 3 residues short of the end of the CDR3; the missing end is completed from the germline J gene. Other DNA sequences from this sample encode an identical CDR3 as well. The gene calls are TRBV6-2 or TRBV6-3 and TRBJ1-6, with 9 bases fitting TRBD1. The CDR3 has 16 residues. Germline CDR1 and CDR2: MNHEY and SVGEGT. The V segment lost 5 bases and the J segment 9 bases; nucleotides outside the gene matches: 11. The CDR3 sequence: CASSAKTGGIGSPLHF. The sequenced part of the CDR3 DNA is TGTGCCAGCAGTGCCAAGACAGGGGGTATTGGTTCACCC.

This clone was detected a few times. The CDR3 is cut off 3 residues early in the read; its end comes from the germline J gene. J is TRBJ2-6 and V is TRBV19; D possibly corresponds to TRBD1 (5 bases). This CDR3 region has 17 residues. Germline V gene sequence: CDR1 LNHDA, CDR2 SQIVND (reference sequence). Deletions cut 3 bases from V and 5 bases from J, with 17 bases between. This chain's CDR3 is CASSILKGQGWANVLTF. The CDR3 bases that were read are TGTGCCAGTAGTATCCTGAAGGGCCAGGGCTGGGCCAACGTC.

A note on this clone: The read ends 3 residues before the CDR3 terminus; that terminus is restored from the germline J gene. The J gene is TRBJ2-3, the V gene TRBV7-2; D perhaps matches TRBD2 (6 bases). This CDR3 has 15 amino acids. Germline V lookup: CDR1 SGHTA, CDR2 FQGNSA. The V end was cut by 7 bases, the J end by 2 bases, with 16 bases between. The CDR3 DNA, read in part, is TGTGCCAGCAACCCAGAGGGGAGGAACACAGATACG. Translating it yields CASNPEGRNTDT. The full-length CDR3 reads as CASNPEGRNTDTQYF.

CDR3 loop: CASSSGGSSGAGYTF. CDR3 DNA (partial): TGTGCCAGCAGCTCCGGGGGGTCCTCTGGGGCTGGC. The rearrangement joins TRBV7-2 to TRBJ1-2; D might be TRBD1 (5 bases). The read ends 3 residues before the CDR3 terminus; that terminus is restored from the germline J gene. The germline gives CDR1 SGHTA, CDR2 FQGNSA. The V end was cut by 4 bases, the J end by 7 bases, with 19 bases between. The CDR3 is 15 amino acids.

Regarding this clone: The read ends 3 residues early relative to the CDR3; the germline J gene fills the gap. The V and J genes are TRBV19 and TRBJ1-5; 10 bases align to TRBD1. Germline V gene lookup returns CDR1 LNHDA and CDR2 SQIVND (reference sequence). This CDR3 is 15 amino acids long. Trimming removed 7 bases from V and 2 bases from J; junction bases left unmatched: 5. The covered CDR3 bases are TGTGCCAGTAATTACGGGACAGGGGGCAATCAGCCC. Translated: CASNYGTGGNQP. The full CDR3 sequence reads CASNYGTGGNQPQHF.

For this clone: The read gets to within 3 residues of the CDR3 end, and the germline J gene fills in the rest. The chain combines TRBV7-9 with TRBJ2-7, with 7 positions matching TRBD1. Trimming took 5 bases from V and 1 from J; bases not matched to a gene: 8. The CDR3 runs 15 residues. Per germline, CDR1 SEHNR and CDR2 FQNEAQ (reference sequence). Here the CDR3 reads CASSLGQSYSYEQYF. Incomplete CDR3 DNA: TGTGCCAGCAGCCTGGGACAGAGTTATTCCTACGAG.

Of note for this clone: The CDR3 extends 3 residues past the end of the read, so its final part is completed from the germline J gene. The V call is TRBV18, the J call TRBJ1-1; D gene unclear. With 1 base removed from V and 0 bases from J, the gap between germline ends came to 9 bases. The CDR3 length is 15 residues. From germline, CDR1 is KGHSH and CDR2 LQKENI. The CDR3 loop reads CASSPQSGMNTEAFF. Partial CDR3 DNA: TGTGCCAGCTCACCACAAAGCGGCATGAACACTGAA.

This clone is categorized as medium-sized. The CDR3 goes on 3 residues after the read ends, and that part is filled in from the germline J gene. The rearrangement links TRBV16 to TRBJ2-3; 10 bases map to TRBD1. The V gene's germline CDR1 is KGHSY and CDR2 FQNENV. This CDR3 region has 15 residues. The junction had 6 bases not matched to a gene; V was cut back by 4 bases and J by 5 bases. The CDR3 is CASSPRTGGVDTQYF. The CDR3 DNA, read in part, is TGTGCCAGCAGCCCACGGACAGGGGGAGTAGATACG.

In the case of this clone: The sequence runs out 3 residues before the end of the CDR3; the remainder is reconstructed from the germline J gene. V and J are TRBV5-1 and TRBJ2-6; TRBD1 matches at 7 bases. V shed 4 bases, J shed 2 bases, and the junction held 6 bases outside the gene matches. The CDR3 is made up of 16 amino acids. Germline V gene lookup returns CDR1 SGHRS and CDR2 YFSETQ. The CDR3 bases that were read are TGCGCCAGCAGCACGACAGGGAGCGCTGGGGCCAACGTC. Its translation: CASSTTGSAGANV. The CDR3 as a whole reads CASSTTGSAGANVLTF. Full variable domain (missing parts from reference TRBV5-1 and TRBJ2-6): KAGVTQTPRYLIKTRGQQVTLSCSPISGHRSVSWYQQTPGQGLQFLFEYFSETQRNKGNFPGRFSGRQFSNSRSEMNVSTLELGDSALYLCASSTTGSAGANVLTFGAGSRLTVL.